Each of the 15 T cell receptor beta chains below was sequenced from the same sample in a study of blood T cell repertoires in COVID-19. Profiled with immunoSEQ multiplex PCR; TCRdb holds only in-frame clones, not every one. The repertoire holds some 530,000 clones, approximately 83% seen once, with approximately 2.9% in the top ten. The sequencing input was peripheral blood. The receptor source for this set is a human donor in a cohort sampled during active COVID-19.

The chain combines TRBV4-1 with TRBJ2-7; TRBD2 matches 11 bases. V lost 1 base and J lost 3; bases outside the gene matches: 8. Germline values: CDR1 MGHRA, CDR2 YSYEKL. This CDR3 comprises 17 residues. CDR3 amino acids: CASSQAPLAGALYEQYF. The CDR3, as DNA: TGCGCCAGCAGCCAAGCCCCACTAGCGGGAGCCCTCTACGAGCAGTACTTC.

This clone came up once. V usage is TRBV5-4 and J usage is TRBJ1-4; 9 bases align to TRBD1. Germline V gives CDR1 SGHNT, CDR2 YYREEE (reference sequence). V gave up 0 bases and J gave up 8 bases; unmatched junction bases: 8. CDR3 length: 16 residues. The DNA of the CDR3 is TGTGCCAGCAGCTTGGCCCAGGGACAGGGAGGGGAAAAACTGTTTTTT. Translating it yields CASSLAQGQGGEKLFF.

This chain uses TRBV1 with TRBJ1-5; TRBD1 is the table's D call, not checked against the DNA. TRBV1 is classified as a pseudogene. This CDR3 spans 16 amino acids. In DNA, the CDR3 is TGCACCAGCAGCCACGAAGGACAGGGGGCTGATCAGCCCCAGCATTTT. Translated, it gives CTSSHEGQGADQPQHF.

The rearrangement links TRBV9 to TRBJ2-1, with TRBD2 matching 9 bases. Germline assignment: CDR1 SGDLS and CDR2 YYNGEE. This CDR3 region has 16 residues. J lost 4 bases, V lost 2 bases, and 7 bases had no gene match. The CDR3 spells CASSVLGTSLYNEQFF. In DNA, the CDR3 is TGTGCCAGCAGCGTTTTGGGGACTAGCCTGTACAATGAGCAGTTCTTC.

The J gene is TRBJ2-3, the V gene TRBV5-4; TRBD2 matches 10 bases. Germline V gives CDR1 SGHNT, CDR2 YYREEE (reference sequence). The CDR3 runs to 14 residues. J lost 1 base, V lost 5 bases, and 1 base had no gene match. CDR3 protein: CASSGLAGTDTQYF. Here the CDR3 DNA reads TGTGCCAGCAGTGGACTAGCGGGCACAGATACGCAGTATTTT.

V and J are TRBV9 and TRBJ1-2; no clear D. Looked up from germline, CDR1 is SGDLS and CDR2 is YYNGEE. Trimming cost V 0 bases and J 7 bases, with 10 bases left between them. CDR3 length: 13 residues. CDR3 in amino acids: CASSVGSEIGYTF. DNA for the CDR3: TGTGCCAGCAGCGTAGGATCTGAGATTGGCTACACCTTC. The full variable domain, with the rest looked up from reference TRBV9 and TRBJ1-2, is DSGVTQTPKHLITATGQRVTLRCSPRSGDLSVYWYQQSLDQGLQFLIQYYNGEERAKGNILERFSAQQFPDLHSELNLSSLELGDSALYFCASSVGSEIGYTFGSGTRLTVV.

The rearrangement links TRBV18 to TRBJ1-5; D uncertain. V was clipped by 2 bases and J by 7 bases, with 12 bases between them. CDR3 length equals 14 residues. Germline V gene sequence: CDR1 KGHSH, CDR2 LQKENI. Here the CDR3 DNA reads TGTGCCAGCTCACCAGGGCCCGCGGGGCAGCCCCAGCATTTT. It yields the protein CASSPGPAGQPQHF.

J is TRBJ1-6 and V is TRBV19; D call uncertain. This CDR3 is built from 15 residues. Between the trimmed V and J ends, which lost 5 bases and 6 bases, there was a span of 14 bases. Per the germline V gene, CDR1 is LNHDA and CDR2 is SQIVND (reference sequence). CDR3 in amino acids: CASSRVDKSNSPLHF. In nucleotides, the CDR3 is TGTGCCAGTAGTCGGGTCGATAAAAGTAATTCACCCCTCCACTTT.

This chain uses TRBV2 with TRBJ1-1; 9 nucleotides agree with TRBD1. CDR1 and CDR2 (germline): SNHLY, FYNNEI. The CDR3 runs to 17 residues. V was pared by 2 bases and J by 1 base, with 8 bases of the junction left unmatched. The CDR3 sequence: CASSEPTQGAGNTEAFF. The CDR3 nucleotides are TGTGCCAGCAGTGAACCTACACAGGGGGCTGGGAACACTGAAGCTTTCTTT.

The chain carries TRBV7-6 and TRBJ1-1; D is possibly TRBD1 (6 bases). V gave up 5 bases and J gave up 6 bases, with 13 bases separating them. In germline, CDR1 is SGHVS, CDR2 FNYEAQ. There are 13 residues in the CDR3. CDR3 DNA: TGTGCCAGCAGCGAACAGGGTTACGCTGAAGCTTTCTTT. Translated, it gives CASSEQGYAEAFF.

J is TRBJ2-3 and V is TRBV6-2 or TRBV6-3; D is undetermined. Germline lookup yields CDR1 MNHEY and CDR2 SVGEGT. Between the trimmed V and J ends, which lost 6 bases and 0 bases, there was a span of 10 bases. CDR3 length equals 14 residues. The DNA of the CDR3 is TGTGCCAGCAGCCCCGTTTCTAGCACAGATACGCAGTATTTT. Translating gives CASSPVSSTDTQYF.

The chain uses TRBV3-1 (or the pseudogene TRBV3-2) and TRBJ2-5; 9 positions match TRBD2. Germline CDR1 LGHDT, CDR2 YNNKEL (reference sequence). This CDR3 is built from 16 residues. The V segment lost 4 bases and the J segment 2 bases; nucleotides outside the gene matches: 8. The CDR3 region has the DNA TGTGCCAGCAGCCGACGGGGCGGGAGGGAACAAGAGACCCAGTACTTC. It yields the protein CASSRRGGREQETQYF.

The chain combines TRBV3-1 (or the pseudogene TRBV3-2) with TRBJ2-1; D not resolved. From germline, CDR1 is LGHDT and CDR2 YNNKEL (reference sequence). V lost 2 bases, J lost 3 bases, and 11 bases lay in between. This CDR3 has 15 residues. The DNA of the CDR3 is TGTGCCAGCAGCCAATCTGGCCTCTTCTACAATGAGCAGTTCTTC. Encoded protein: CASSQSGLFYNEQFF.

The rearrangement links TRBV20-1 to TRBJ1-2; D possibly corresponds to TRBD1 (6 bases). The CDR3 is made up of 11 amino acids. Trimming removed 1 base from V and 8 bases from J, with 8 bases in between. Germline lookup yields CDR1 DFQATT and CDR2 SNEGSKA (reference sequence). The CDR3 bases are TGCAGTGCTAGAGTGGGGGCAGGCTACACCTTC. As protein: CSARVGAGYTF.

The count of this clone is one. This sequence joins TRBV30 and TRBJ2-2; 8 bases are shared with TRBD1. Germline CDR1 reads GTSNPN; CDR2 reads SVGIG (reference sequence). The V gene end was trimmed by 1 base and the J gene end by 3 bases; junction bases not matched to a gene: 10. The CDR3 contains 17 residues. The chain's CDR3 is CAWSAGPGTGHTGELFF. The CDR3, as DNA: TGTGCCTGGAGTGCTGGGCCCGGGACAGGTCACACCGGGGAGCTGTTTTTT.